These T cell receptor beta chains were read from a single sample in a study of shared clonotypes between healthy human individuals. The assay was immunoSEQ multiplex PCR, and TCRdb's table has in-frame clones only and misses some. The sample consists of about 510,000 clones, around 79% of them appearing once. Sequenced: PBMCs. These receptors were taken from a woman aged 40 to 50 in good health. Some clones in this sample may be carry-over from other donors' samples. The CDR3 runs from the conserved cysteine through the conserved F or W. The D gene is left open where the match is weak. The listing skips clone size in some rows; elsewhere it reads once, few, many or a size class.

clone_size	v_call	j_call	cdr3_length	d_call	cdr3_nt	cdr3_aa
NA	TRBV6-1	TRBJ2-2	15	TRBD2	TGTGCCAGCGAGACTAGCGGGATTGGGTACGGGGAGCTGTTTTTT	CASETSGIGYGELFF
NA	TRBV11-3	TRBJ2-3	13	NA	TGTGCCAGCAGCTTAGGCATAGGGGATACGCAGTATTTT	CASSLGIGDTQYF
NA	TRBV6-1	TRBJ1-3	14	NA	TGTGCCAGCAAAAGGGGGGGTTCCGGAAACACCATATATTTT	CASKRGGSGNTIYF
many	TRBV30	TRBJ2-3	14	TRBD2	TGTGCCTGGACTAGCGGGAGGGCCTCGGATACGCAGTATTTT	CAWTSGRASDTQYF
NA	TRBV6-1	TRBJ2-7	14	NA	TGTGCCAGCAGTCCCGGACGGAATTACTACGAGCAGTACTTC	CASSPGRNYYEQYF
NA	TRBV19	TRBJ1-1	14	NA	TGTGCCAGTAGTATTTGGGCCCTTGACACTGAAGCTTTCTTT	CASSIWALDTEAFF
NA	TRBV11-2	TRBJ1-3	13	NA	TGTGCCAGCAGCTTAGACCTCGGAAACACCATATATTTT	CASSLDLGNTIYF
once	TRBV6-1	TRBJ2-5	13	NA	TGTGCCAGCAGTGATGAGGAACAAGAGACCCAGTACTTC	CASSDEEQETQYF
NA	TRBV6-1	TRBJ1-1	16	NA	TGTGCCAGCAGTGAAGCTGGGCGGGCAGGGTCCACTGAAGCTTTCTTT	CASSEAGRAGSTEAFF
NA	TRBV7-9	TRBJ1-1	15	NA	TGTGCCAGCAGCCCCGAGGGTGAAATGAACACTGAAGCTTTCTTT	CASSPEGEMNTEAFF
NA	TRBV6-5	TRBJ2-3	16	NA	TGTGCCAGCAGTTATCACGGCTACAAAGACACAGATACGCAGTATTTT	CASSYHGYKDTDTQYF
NA	TRBV4-3	TRBJ2-7	16	NA	TGCGCCAGCAGCCAAGAGGCGGCTAGGTACGGCTACGAGCAGTACTTC	CASSQEAARYGYEQYF
NA	TRBV5-4	TRBJ2-1	15	TRBD2	TGTGCCAGCAGCATAGGACTAGCGGCCTACAATGAGCAGTTCTTC	CASSIGLAAYNEQFF
NA	TRBV5-1	TRBJ1-2	12	NA	TGCGCCAGCAGCTTGGACAACTATGGCTACACCTTC	CASSLDNYGYTF
NA	TRBV10-3	TRBJ1-2	13	TRBD1	TGTGCCATCAGCCGCGGGACAGGATATGGCTACACCTTC	CAISRGTGYGYTF
NA	TRBV7-2	TRBJ2-5	14	TRBD1	TGTGCCAGCAGCTCTGACAGGGTCCAAGAGACCCAGTACTTC	CASSSDRVQETQYF
NA	TRBV4-2	TRBJ1-2	12	NA	TGTGCCAGCAGCCAAGACTTCTATGGCTACACCTTC	CASSQDFYGYTF
once	TRBV5-4	TRBJ2-7	14	NA	TGTGCCAGCAGCTTGAGTGACAGCCCCTACGAGCAGTACTTC	CASSLSDSPYEQYF
NA	TRBV4-1	TRBJ2-3	14	NA	TGCGCCAGCAGCCAACTTGCAGTTGGGAATACGCAGTATTTT	CASSQLAVGNTQYF
NA	TRBV7-2	TRBJ1-1	17	NA	TGTGCCAGCAGCTTCACCGGCGGTCGCGGGTATAACACTGAAGCTTTCTTT	CASSFTGGRGYNTEAFF
NA	TRBV2	TRBJ2-3	12	NA	TGTGCCAGCAGTGAACCCCCCGATACGCAGTATTTT	CASSEPPDTQYF
NA	TRBV28	TRBJ2-7	12	NA	TGTGCCAGCAGTTTACGGGGCTACGAGCAGTACTTC	CASSLRGYEQYF
NA	TRBV28	TRBJ2-1	13	NA	TGTGCCAGCCATGGGGGCTCCTACAATGAGCAGTTCTTC	CASHGGSYNEQFF
NA	TRBV10-3	TRBJ1-5	14	TRBD1	TGTGCCATCAGCTCAGACAGGGAGGTCCAGCCCCAGCATTTT	CAISSDREVQPQHF
few	TRBV30	TRBJ2-1	11	NA	TGTGCCTGGAGAGGTCTGGATGAGCAGTTCTTC	CAWRGLDEQFF
NA	TRBV7-8	TRBJ2-1	18	TRBD2	TGTGCCAGCAGCTTAGCGGTACCTAGCGGGAGCTCCTACAATGAGCAGTTCTTC	CASSLAVPSGSSYNEQFF
NA	TRBV7-9	TRBJ2-2	17	TRBD2	TGTGCCAGCAGCCAACCACGGGGACTAGGAAGCACCGGGGAGCTGTTTTTT	CASSQPRGLGSTGELFF
NA	TRBV2	TRBJ2-3	15	NA	TGTGCCAGCAGAGTAGACAGTTTACTCACAGATACGCAGTATTTT	CASRVDSLLTDTQYF
NA	TRBV6-5	TRBJ2-5	14	NA	TGTGCCAGCAGCCCAGGGGGGGCCCAAGAGACCCAGTACTTC	CASSPGGAQETQYF
few	TRBV6-5	TRBJ1-1	14	TRBD1	TGTGCCAGCAGTTACAGGACAGGGGGGACTGAAGCTTTCTTT	CASSYRTGGTEAFF
NA	TRBV19	TRBJ2-1	15	TRBD2	TGTGCCAGTAGTGACCGACTAGCGGGAGTCATTGAGCAGTTCTTC	CASSDRLAGVIEQFF
once	TRBV5-1	TRBJ2-5	15	TRBD1	TGCGCCAGCAGCTTGATGGGGACAGATCAAGAGACCCAGTACTTC	CASSLMGTDQETQYF